This note documents a single T cell receptor beta chain sequence. This specimen belongs to a study of control samples from healthy donors and cancer patients. The CDR3 totals 13 residues. Germline values: CDR1 LNHDA, CDR2 SQIVND (reference sequence). With 7 bases clipped from V and 6 bases from J, the junction kept 5 bases outside the gene matches. This table comes from immunoSEQ multiplex PCR, and its TCRdb copy is limited to in-frame clones, with some not included. The sample holds roughly 54,000 clones, approximately 95% seen once. The source material was blood. V and J are TRBV19 and TRBJ1-5; 8 nucleotides line up with TRBD1. The clonotype originates from a woman in her twenties or thirties in good health. The CDR3 DNA reads TGTGCCAGTAATCCAGGGGGCAGTCAGCCCCAGCATTTT. Translation gives CASNPGGSQPQHF.